This entry lists 22 T cell receptor beta chains sequenced from one sample in a study of T cell changes during pregnancy in multiple sclerosis. Clones were sequenced by immunoSEQ multiplex PCR, and TCRdb holds only the in-frame ones, with some missing. The sample yields roughly 88,000 clones, roughly 90% seen once. The input for sequencing was peripheral blood, taken in the first trimester of pregnancy. The source of these receptors is a female donor with multiple sclerosis, enrolled in a pregnancy study.

The gene calls are TRBV5-1 and TRBJ1-2; TRBD1 aligns across 8 bases. In germline, CDR1 is SGHRS, CDR2 YFSETQ. This CDR3 contains 15 residues. V lost 0 bases to trimming and J lost 7 bases; unmatched junction nucleotides: 8. The CDR3 DNA sequence: TGCGCCAGCAGCTTGGGCGGTGGACAGGGCTCTGGCTACACCTTC. Its translation: CASSLGGGQGSGYTF.

V is TRBV28 and J is TRBJ1-2; tentatively, D is TRBD1 (6 bases). This CDR3 contains 16 residues. Deletions cut 6 bases from V and 2 bases from J, with 19 bases between. Germline V gives CDR1 MDHEN, CDR2 SYDVKM. CDR3: CASSNYNRAENYGYTF. The DNA of the CDR3 is TGTGCCAGCAGCAATTATAACAGGGCGGAGAACTATGGCTACACCTTC.

The chain couples TRBV5-4 to TRBJ2-5; 10 nucleotides match TRBD2. The CDR3 runs to 16 residues. Germline loops: CDR1 SGHNT, CDR2 YYREEE (reference sequence). The V gene end was trimmed by 4 bases and the J gene end by 7 bases; junction bases not matched to a gene: 13. CDR3 sequence (DNA): TGTGCCAGCAGCCCGACTAGCGGGCTCCCCCAGGGGACCCAGTACTTC. Translation: CASSPTSGLPQGTQYF.

CDR3 region: CASSFWDRESDGYTF. The DNA of the CDR3 is TGCGCCAGCAGCTTTTGGGACAGGGAGAGCGATGGCTACACCTTC. The chain has TRBV5-1 and TRBJ1-2, with 9 bases lining up with TRBD1. Germline CDR1 is SGHRS and CDR2 is YFSETQ. The CDR3 consists of 15 residues. The ends lost 2 bases at V and 6 bases at J; junction bases unmatched: 8.

The CDR3 loop reads CSVVPSGGPNTGELFF. CDR3 sequence (DNA): TGCAGCGTTGTTCCTAGCGGGGGCCCGAACACCGGGGAGCTGTTTTTT. V usage is TRBV29-1 and J usage is TRBJ2-2; 10 bases map to TRBD2. The germline CDR1 and CDR2 sequences are SQVTM and ANQGSEA. CDR3 length equals 16 residues. The ends lost 4 bases at V and 0 bases at J; junction bases unmatched: 5.

The rearrangement joins TRBV28 to TRBJ1-5; tentative D call: TRBD1 (6 bases). V was cut by 6 bases and J by 0 bases, with 21 bases left in between. CDR1 MDHEN and CDR2 SYDVKM come from the germline V gene. This CDR3 spans 18 amino acids. CDR3 residues: CASSPSGGNIHSNQPQHF. DNA of the CDR3: TGTGCCAGCAGCCCTTCTGGGGGCAATATCCATAGCAATCAGCCCCAGCATTTT.

This chain connects TRBV29-1 to TRBJ1-1; 7 bases fit TRBD1. Germline V gene lookup returns CDR1 SQVTM and CDR2 ANQGSEA. The CDR3 has 14 amino acids. V lost 1 base to trimming and J lost 4 bases; unmatched junction nucleotides: 6. The CDR3 reads CSVEAEQGSTEAFF. The CDR3, as DNA: TGCAGCGTTGAAGCCGAACAGGGGAGCACTGAAGCTTTCTTT.

This chain connects TRBV28 to TRBJ1-1; weak D call: TRBD1 (6 bases). This CDR3 contains 21 residues. The V gene's germline CDR1 is MDHEN and CDR2 SYDVKM. Deletions cut 3 bases from V and 0 bases from J, with 29 bases between. In nucleotides, the CDR3 is TGTGCCAGCAGTTTCTCCACCCTACAGGGCCGATCGACCCTTATGAACACTGAAGCTTTCTTT. It yields the protein CASSFSTLQGRSTLMNTEAFF.

The chain joins TRBV29-1 to TRBJ2-1; perhaps TRBD2 as D (6 bases). The CDR3 consists of 14 residues. Germline V lookup: CDR1 SQVTM, CDR2 ANQGSEA. Trimming cost V 4 bases and J 5 bases, with 15 bases left between them. As DNA, the CDR3 is TGCAGCGTTGGAGGGGTAGGCGGGAACAATGAGCAGTTCTTC. This encodes CSVGGVGGNNEQFF.

A single count supports this clone. The chain links TRBV10-1 to TRBJ1-5, with D maybe TRBD1 (5 bases). Deletions cut 5 bases from V and 3 bases from J, with 17 bases between. The CDR3 length is 16 residues. CDR1 is WNHNN and CDR2 is SYGVQD in the germline V gene (reference sequence). In DNA, the CDR3 is TGCGCCAGCAGTTCCCCGCGTGGGGCCTACAATCAGCCCCAGCATTTT. Encoded protein: CASSSPRGAYNQPQHF.

This chain connects TRBV19 to TRBJ2-5; 11 bases line up with TRBD2. The V segment lost 3 bases and the J segment 5 bases; nucleotides outside the gene matches: 11. CDR3 length equals 17 residues. Germline lookup yields CDR1 LNHDA and CDR2 SQIVND (reference sequence). CDR3 sequence reads: CASSIGPSGRLRETQYF. The CDR3 DNA sequence: TGTGCCAGTAGTATTGGGCCTAGCGGGAGGCTCAGGGAGACCCAGTACTTC.

This clone was picked up one time. The rearrangement joins TRBV19 to TRBJ1-1; possibly TRBD1 for D (6 bases). The CDR3 contains 13 residues. Deletions cut 3 bases from V and 6 bases from J, with 11 bases between. CDR1 and CDR2 (germline): LNHDA, SQIVND (reference sequence). The CDR3 nucleotides read TGTGCCAGTAGTATCGGACAGTATGCTGAAGCTTTCTTT. Encoded protein: CASSIGQYAEAFF.

The V and J genes are TRBV9 and TRBJ1-3; possible D gene TRBD1, 6 bases. Germline V lookup: CDR1 SGDLS, CDR2 YYNGEE. The V gene lost 0 bases and the J gene lost 3 bases, with 13 bases spanning the gap. CDR3 size: 16 residues. For the CDR3, the DNA is TGTGCCAGCAGCGTAGAATGGGGGGGCAGTGGAAACACCATATATTTT. Its translation is CASSVEWGGSGNTIYF.

This sequence joins TRBV27 and TRBJ2-7; tentatively, D is TRBD1 (6 bases). Germline V lookup: CDR1 MNHEY, CDR2 SMNVEV (reference sequence). The V end lost 3 bases, the J end lost 4 bases, and 10 bases lay between the germline ends. The CDR3 contains 13 residues. CDR3 sequence reads: CASSLLQGYEQYF. In nucleotides, the CDR3 is TGTGCCAGCAGTTTGCTACAGGGTTACGAGCAGTACTTC.

The chain links TRBV2 to TRBJ1-2; 10 positions match TRBD1. Per germline, CDR1 SNHLY and CDR2 FYNNEI. The CDR3 runs 13 residues. With 5 bases clipped from V and 7 bases from J, the junction kept 4 bases outside the gene matches. This CDR3 is CASSQTGGSGYTF. In DNA, the CDR3 is TGTGCCAGCAGTCAGACAGGGGGCTCTGGCTACACCTTC.

This clone was observed a single time. The chain is built from TRBV5-1 and TRBJ2-7; D ambiguous. This CDR3 comprises 14 residues. V lost 4 bases to trimming and J lost 0 bases, with 11 bases between them. Looked up from germline, CDR1 is SGHRS and CDR2 is YFSETQ. CDR3 nucleotide sequence: TGCGCCAGCAGCGCTGATGCGGTCTCCTACGAGCAGTACTTC. It yields the protein CASSADAVSYEQYF.

This clone was detected only a few times. The chain recombines TRBV30 with TRBJ1-2; weak D call: TRBD1 (6 bases). With 5 bases removed from V and 4 bases from J, the gap between germline ends came to 14 bases. The CDR3 is made up of 13 amino acids. Germline loops: CDR1 GTSNPN, CDR2 SVGIG (reference sequence). The DNA of the CDR3 is TGTGCCTGGTTGGACAGTCGGGTCTATGGCTACACCTTC. Protein product: CAWLDSRVYGYTF.

The rearrangement uses TRBV10-2 and TRBJ1-5, with 7 bases aligning to TRBD1. Germline CDR1 reads WSHSY; CDR2 reads SAAADI. With 1 base clipped from V and 6 bases from J, the junction kept 6 bases outside the gene matches. The CDR3 loop spans 15 amino acids. The CDR3 nucleotides are TGCGCCAGCAGTGAGTTAGACAGGGTACCTCAGCCCCAGCATTTT. This encodes CASSELDRVPQPQHF.

The sample holds one count of this clone. The rearrangement links TRBV4-1 to TRBJ2-7, with 10 positions matching TRBD2. Trimming removed 3 bases from V and 0 bases from J; junction bases left unmatched: 11. This CDR3 has 18 residues. Germline values: CDR1 MGHRA, CDR2 YSYEKL. CDR3 sequence: CASSQDGLAEGSSYEQYF. Written as DNA, the CDR3 is TGCGCCAGCAGCCAGGATGGACTAGCGGAGGGAAGCTCCTACGAGCAGTACTTC.

This clone was observed a single time. This chain links TRBV5-4 with TRBJ2-5; a weak D match, TRBD1 (6 bases). The ends were cut back, 7 bases at V and 1 base at J, with 14 bases in the middle. The CDR3 covers 14 residues. Germline assignment: CDR1 SGHNT and CDR2 YYREEE (reference sequence). The CDR3 loop reads CASSSWGLQETQYF. The CDR3 DNA is TGTGCCAGCTCCTCTTGGGGGCTCCAAGAGACCCAGTACTTC.

V and J are TRBV25-1 and TRBJ1-1; 7 bases match TRBD1. The CDR3 sequence is 14 residues long. With 6 bases clipped from V and 0 bases from J, the junction kept 4 bases outside the gene matches. Germline CDR1 reads MGHDK; CDR2 reads SYGVNS. The CDR3 loop reads CASRGTGVNTEAFF. The CDR3 region has the DNA TGTGCCAGCAGGGGTACAGGGGTGAACACTGAAGCTTTCTTT.

This chain joins TRBV19 and TRBJ1-5; the D gene is possibly TRBD1 (6 bases). The V end lost 3 bases, the J end lost 1 base, and 19 bases lay between the germline ends. Germline CDR1 LNHDA, CDR2 SQIVND (reference sequence). The CDR3 is 18 residues long. CDR3 region: CASSIGLTGWRSNQPQHF. The DNA of the CDR3 is TGTGCCAGTAGTATTGGGTTAACAGGGTGGCGAAGCAATCAGCCCCAGCATTTT.